The rows below give T cell receptor beta chains drawn from one sample of a study of CD8 T cells in ankylosing spondylitis. One entry per CDR3 protein results from TCRdb running MiXCR on the 5' RACE reads. This sample yields under 400,000 distinct CDR3 sequences, of which approximately 10% are seen a single time; 9.1% belongs to the top ten. What was sequenced was blood, either unsorted or a sorted T cell fraction (not recorded which). These receptors were taken from a female donor with ankylosing spondylitis or in good health (not recorded which). CDR3s include the opening cysteine and the closing phenylalanine or tryptophan. D genes are given only for firm matches. Clone size appears in some rows only: once, few, many, or a class for an expanded clone.

d_gene	j_gene	abundance	v_gene	CDR3nt	CDR3aa
.	TRBJ2-5	many	TRBV5-1	TGCGCCAGCAGTAAGGATGAAGAGACCCAGTACTTC	CASSKDEETQYF
.	TRBJ1-2	many	TRBV5-1	TGCGCCAGCAGCTTGGCCTTTGGTTATGGCTACACCTTC	CASSLAFGYGYTF
.	TRBJ1-6	.	TRBV3-1	TGTGCCAGCAGCCACACAGGAACAAGAAACTCCTATAATTCACCCCTCCACTTT	CASSHTGTRNSYNSPLHF
.	TRBJ2-7	many	TRBV3-1	TGTGCCAGCAGCCAAGTCCAGGGCAACTACGAGCAGTACTTC	CASSQVQGNYEQYF
.	TRBJ1-2	many	TRBV29-1	TGCAGCGTTGAAGACTCGTTTGTACGGTCGAATAACTATGGCTACACCTTC	CSVEDSFVRSNNYGYTF
.	TRBJ1-5	few	TRBV20-1	TGCAGTGCACCTCAGGGGTTTGGCAATCAGCCCCAGCATTTT	CSAPQGFGNQPQHF
.	TRBJ2-5	few	TRBV5-1	TGCGCCAGCAGCTTGGCGGGCAGACAGTACTTC	CASSLAGRQYF
.	TRBJ1-1	few	TRBV29-1	TGCAGCGTCCCGGTGTCCCCAACTAAAGCTTTCTTT	CSVPVSPTKAFF
.	TRBJ2-1	many	TRBV29-1	TGCAGCGTTGAAAGCGGGCGCTCCTACAATGAGCAGTTCTTC	CSVESGRSYNEQFF
TRBD2	TRBJ2-5	.	TRBV7-9	TGTGCCAGCAGGACTCAACTAGCGGGGGGGCTGGAGACCCAGTACTTC	CASRTQLAGGLETQYF
.	TRBJ2-5	many	TRBV5-1	TGCGCCAGCAGCTTATATACAGGAATCCAAGAGACCCAGTACTTC	CASSLYTGIQETQYF
.	TRBJ2-4	many	TRBV5-1	TGCGCCAGCAGCTTGGGAGTAGGGGCCAAAAACATTCAGTACTTC	CASSLGVGAKNIQYF
.	TRBJ2-7	many	TRBV20-1	TGCAGTGCTACTCTCACGTACGAGCAGTACTTC	CSATLTYEQYF
.	TRBJ2-7	many	TRBV24-1	TGTGCCACCAGTGGAAGCGTCACGGGCGAGCAGTACTTC	CATSGSVTGEQYF
TRBD1	TRBJ1-6	few	TRBV5-8	TGTGCCAGCAGCCCATCTAGGGGACAGGGCGTAAATTCACCCCTCCACTTT	CASSPSRGQGVNSPLHF
TRBD1	TRBJ2-1	many	TRBV6-5	TGTGCCAGCAGTTACCGGTTGGTAACAGGGGGCCCTTACAATGAGCAGTTCTTC	CASSYRLVTGGPYNEQFF
.	TRBJ2-7	.	TRBV6-1	TGTGCCAGCAGCCGCAGCACCCAGGGGTCCTACGAGCAGTACTTC	CASSRSTQGSYEQYF
.	TRBJ1-1	few	TRBV12-3/TRBV12-4	TGTGCCAGCAGCTCCGGGGGAGGGCCTGACACTGAAGCTTTCTTT	CASSSGGGPDTEAFF
.	TRBJ1-5	many	TRBV6-2/TRBV6-3	TGTGCCAGCACCCACAGTAGCAATCAGCCCCAGCATTTT	CASTHSSNQPQHF
TRBD1	TRBJ2-7	.	TRBV5-6	TGTGCCAGCAGCCGACAGGGTCCAACCGGCTACGAGCAGTACTTC	CASSRQGPTGYEQYF